The T cell receptor beta chain under discussion was sequenced for a study of blood T cell repertoires in COVID-19. Study in general: In each case, the material was cDNA or gDNA derived from T cells, B-cell-depleted T cells, or PBMCs.

Followed longitudinally, the Seattle patients had been enrolled during active infection. In the study's own analysis: Amplification of reference gene primers provided the estimated nucleated cell counts. Repertoires were generated with immunoSEQ multiplex PCR, while TCRdb's copy carries only in-frame clones and drops some. D and trimming come from the DNA, and the V and J calls and clone size come from that table. The sample has roughly 380,000 clones; roughly 89% are singletons. Germline CDR1 SEHNR, CDR2 FQNEAQ (reference sequence). The CDR3 contains 14 residues. J gave up 11 bases and V 3 bases, and 11 bases lay outside the gene matches.

The sample consisted of peripheral blood. This rearrangement joins TRBV7-9 to TRBJ1-1; 8 nucleotides align to TRBD1. This TCR derives from a woman between 55 and 75 years old with COVID-19, enrolled during active disease. The CDR3 protein is CASSFRTGPSVAFF. CDR3 DNA: TGTGCCAGCAGCTTCCGGACAGGGCCATCAGTGGCTTTCTTT.